Below, 23 T cell receptor beta chains from the same sample are listed, as sequenced in a study of T cells in women clearing cervical HPV infection. Sequenced by immunoSEQ multiplex PCR; TCRdb stores in-frame clones only, minus some. There are 44,000 or so clones in the sample, with approximately 1% held by the top ten. The sample comprised blood buffy coat. The receptor source for this set is a woman between 18 and 69 years old with a cervical HPV16 infection that either progressed to CIN3+ or cleared (not recorded which).

On this clone: Read sequence stops 3 residues before the CDR3 end, and the germline J gene provides the missing end. The genes are TRBV2 and TRBJ2-7, with D possibly TRBD1 on 6 matching bases. The CDR3 is 15 amino acids. CDR1 SNHLY and CDR2 FYNNEI come from the germline V gene. V dropped 5 bases and J dropped 0 bases, with 14 bases sitting between them. CDR3 DNA, as far as it was read: TGTGCCAGCAGTAGACAGGCCTCGAGCTCCTACGAG. Its translation is CASSRQASSSYE. The CDR3 in full is CASSRQASSSYEQYF.

Notes on this clone: The sequenced fragment ends 3 residues before the CDR3 boundary, so the rest is inferred from the germline J gene. The rearrangement links TRBV19 to TRBJ2-7; D might be TRBD2 (6 bases). Germline V gene data show CDR1 as LNHDA and CDR2 as SQIVND (reference sequence). V lost 0 bases to trimming and J lost 4 bases, with 16 bases between them. This CDR3 has 16 residues. The CDR3 is CASSIEGPGTRYEQYF. Partial CDR3 DNA: TGTGCCAGTAGTATAGAAGGGCCAGGGACTCGATACGAG.

As concerns this clone: The read ends 3 residues shy of where the CDR3 ends; the end is completed using the germline J gene. J is TRBJ2-7 and V is TRBV5-6; D is possibly TRBD1 (6 bases). CDR1 and CDR2 (germline): SGHDT, YYEEEE. CDR3 length equals 14 residues. Trimming pared 4 bases from V and 0 bases from J, leaving 11 bases between. The DNA read from the CDR3 is TGTGCCAGCAGCGAACAGGGTCGCTCCTACGAG. Encoded protein: CASSEQGRSYE. Given in full, the CDR3 is CASSEQGRSYEQYF.

Of note for this clone: The CDR3 end is not reached by the read, which stops 3 residues before it; the germline J gene fills it in. Within the sample, other DNA sequences also encode this same CDR3. This chain joins TRBV7-6 and TRBJ1-3, with D tentatively TRBD1 (5 bases). V was shortened by 4 bases and J by 7 bases, with 11 bases between the two germline ends. This CDR3 is built from 13 residues. CDR1 SGHVS and CDR2 FNYEAQ come from the germline V gene. CDR3 region: CASSSGGGNTIYF. The sequenced part of the CDR3 DNA is TGTGCCAGCAGCTCGGGGGGAGGGAACACC.

As to this clone: The read terminates 3 residues ahead of where the CDR3 ends, so the germline J gene completes it. The chain employs TRBV5-4 and TRBJ2-1; D is unclear. Trimming shortened V by 0 bases and J by 2 bases, and 9 bases separated the two germline ends. This CDR3 has 15 amino acids. Germline V gene data show CDR1 as SGHNT and CDR2 as YYREEE (reference sequence). The CDR3 sequence is CASSLASVTYNEQFF. The sequenced CDR3 bases are TGTGCCAGCAGCTTGGCCTCAGTAACCTACAATGAG.

For this clone: The read ends 3 residues early relative to the CDR3; the germline J gene fills the gap. The V gene is TRBV5-3, the J gene TRBJ2-7; 8 bases agree with TRBD2. TRBV5-3 belongs to the ORF category, with a function that is uncertain. After removal of 3 bases from V and 0 bases from J, the junction contained 14 bases not matched to a gene. CDR3 size: 18 residues. The CDR3 here is CARSCLCRGGKSSYEQYF. The sequenced CDR3 bases are TGTGCCAGAAGCTGCCTTTGTCGGGGGGGTAAGAGCTCCTACGAG.

Comments on this clone: The read terminates 3 residues before the CDR3 end, so the remaining end is supplied by the germline J gene. The chain couples TRBV19 to TRBJ2-3, with TRBD2 identical over 9 bases. Germline lookup yields CDR1 LNHDA and CDR2 SQIVND (reference sequence). The CDR3 sequence is 15 residues long. Trimming took 3 bases from V and 8 from J; bases not matched to a gene: 9. CDR3 DNA (partial): TGTGCCAGTAGTATCGGTGGCGGGGGGGCTGGTACG. Translation gives CASSIGGGGAGT. The entire CDR3 protein is CASSIGGGGAGTQYF.

About this clone itself: The DNA ends 3 residues before the CDR3 does, and the rest of the CDR3 is filled in from the germline J gene. This rearrangement joins TRBV19 to TRBJ2-1, with TRBD2 matching 8 bases. CDR1 and CDR2 (germline): LNHDA, SQIVND (reference sequence). CDR3 length: 16 amino acids. J lost 4 bases, V lost 5 bases, and 10 bases had no gene match. The sequenced CDR3 bases are TGTGCCAGTAGTTCTGTGGAGGGCGGGGGGTACAATGAG. Amino acids: CASSSVEGGGYNE. The whole CDR3 is CASSSVEGGGYNEQFF. Filled out from reference TRBV19 and TRBJ2-1, the complete variable domain reads DGGITQSPKYLFRKEGQNVTLSCEQNLNHDAMYWYRQDPGQGLRLIYYSQIVNDFQKGDIAEGYSVSREKKESFPLTVTSAQKNPTAFYLCASSSVEGGGYNEQFFGPGTRLTVL.

To note about this clone: The read comes to an end 3 residues before the CDR3 does, leaving the germline J gene to fill in the end. This chain joins TRBV19 and TRBJ2-1; 7 bases line up with TRBD2. J was trimmed by 4 bases and V by 0 bases; bases with no gene match: 6. Germline loops: CDR1 LNHDA, CDR2 SQIVND (reference sequence). The CDR3 consists of 16 residues. CDR3 bases read: TGTGCCAGTAGTATAGATGCCCAGCGGGGATACAATGAG. Amino acids: CASSIDAQRGYNE. The full CDR3 protein is CASSIDAQRGYNEQFF.

In the case of this clone: The CDR3 end falls 3 residues outside the read, so it is completed with the germline J gene. The chain employs TRBV4-1 and TRBJ1-1, with D uncertain. Germline CDR1 MGHRA, CDR2 YSYEKL. V shed 0 bases and J shed 1 base, with 9 bases lying between them. The CDR3 length is 15 residues. The chain's CDR3 is CASSQEASTNTEAFF. CDR3 DNA (partial): TGCGCCAGCAGCCAAGAGGCTTCCACGAACACTGAA.

In regard to this clone: The read halts 3 residues ahead of the CDR3 end, with the missing end drawn from the germline J gene. The V call is TRBV20-1, the J call TRBJ1-1; TRBD1 agrees at 10 bases. J lost 3 bases, V lost 5 bases, and 0 bases had no gene match. The CDR3 is 12 amino acids. The germline V gene has CDR1 DFQATT and CDR2 SNEGSKA (reference sequence). The DNA read from the CDR3 is TGCAGTGCTGGGACAGGGGACACTGAA. Its protein product is CSAGTGDTE. The entire CDR3 protein reads CSAGTGDTEAFF.

Turning to this clone: The read finishes 3 residues shy of the CDR3 end, and the germline J gene is used to complete it. This rearrangement joins TRBV12-5 to TRBJ1-5; D is unresolved. Germline CDR1 reads LGHNT; CDR2 reads FRNRAP. The CDR3 is 16 residues long. Trimming stripped 0 bases from V and 0 bases from J, with 9 bases between. CDR3 residues: CASGLVWSDSNQPQHF. Incomplete CDR3 DNA: TGTGCTAGTGGTTTGGTATGGTCAGATAGCAATCAGCCC.

This chain's CDR3 is CASSFSTGENSPLFF. CDR3 bases read: TGCGCCAGCAGCTTCTCGACAGGGGAGAATTCACCG. The chain combines TRBV5-1 with TRBJ2-2; TRBD1 matches 8 bases. The read finishes 3 residues shy of the CDR3 end, and the germline J gene is used to complete it. The germline V gene encodes CDR1 SGHRS and CDR2 YFSETQ. CDR3 size: 15 residues.

As concerns this clone: The CDR3 extends 3 residues past the end of the read, so its final part is completed from the germline J gene. The chain carries TRBV7-8 and TRBJ1-6, with D unresolved. The CDR3 length is 13 residues. Looked up from germline, CDR1 is SGHVS and CDR2 is FQNEAQ. V dropped 1 base and J dropped 7 bases, with 5 bases sitting between them. The part of the CDR3 DNA that was read is TGTGCCAGCAGCTTAGTGACAAATTCACCC. It encodes CASSLVTNSP. The entire CDR3 protein is CASSLVTNSPLHF.

Points on this clone: The read terminates 3 residues before the CDR3 end, so the remaining end is supplied by the germline J gene. The V gene is TRBV20-1, the J gene TRBJ2-5, with 9 bases identical to TRBD1. Trimming at V came to 4 bases and at J to 7 bases, leaving 10 bases not matched to a gene. The CDR3 totals 14 residues. In germline, CDR1 is DFQATT, CDR2 SNEGSKA (reference sequence). The part of the CDR3 DNA that was read is TGCAGTGCTATGGGGACAGGGATGGGAGGGACC. It is translated as CSAMGTGMGGT. The whole CDR3 reads CSAMGTGMGGTQYF.

To note about this clone: The sequence runs out 3 residues before the end of the CDR3; the remainder is reconstructed from the germline J gene. The rearrangement uses TRBV9 and TRBJ2-3, with D perhaps matching TRBD2 (6 bases). The CDR3 runs 15 residues. Germline V gene data show CDR1 as SGDLS and CDR2 as YYNGEE. Deletions cut 0 bases from V and 7 bases from J, with 15 bases between. The CDR3 sequence: CASSVGGVSPNTQYF. The covered CDR3 bases are TGTGCCAGCAGCGTAGGGGGGGTCTCCCCTAATACG. The entire variable domain, with the rest obtained from reference TRBV9 and TRBJ2-3, is as follows: DSGVTQTPKHLITATGQRVTLRCSPRSGDLSVYWYQQSLDQGLQFLIQYYNGEERAKGNILERFSAQQFPDLHSELNLSSLELGDSALYFCASSVGGVSPNTQYFGPGTRLTVL.

As regards this clone: The CDR3 is cut off 3 residues early in the read; its end comes from the germline J gene. The rearrangement joins TRBV7-6 to TRBJ2-3; 9 bases map to TRBD2. Unmatched junction bases numbered 7, after V lost 2 bases and J lost 1 base. The CDR3 is made up of 17 amino acids. Germline CDR1 is SGHVS and CDR2 is FNYEAQ. The CDR3 DNA, read in part, is TGTGCCAGCAGCTTAAGGTCTAGCGGGGTAGGCACAGATACG. This codes for CASSLRSSGVGTDT. The entire CDR3 protein is CASSLRSSGVGTDTQYF.

Regarding this clone: The CDR3 extends 3 residues past the end of the read, so its final part is completed from the germline J gene. The genes are TRBV7-8 and TRBJ1-3, with D unresolved. CDR1 and CDR2 from the germline V gene are SGHVS and FQNEAQ. Trimming took off 1 base at V and 2 bases at J, with 6 bases between the two ends. The length of the CDR3 is 14 residues. Partial CDR3 DNA: TGTGCCAGCAGCTTAGGCCCTACTGGAAACACC. This codes for CASSLGPTGNT. Given in full, the CDR3 is CASSLGPTGNTIYF.

A word on this clone: The junction does not match germline at one end; this may be a read error. The read gets to within 3 residues of the CDR3 end, and the germline J gene fills in the rest. Other DNA sequences of this sample code for an identical CDR3. The rearrangement links TRBV20-1 to TRBJ1-3; possibly TRBD1 for D (5 bases). This CDR3 is 17 amino acids long. Germline assignment: CDR1 DFQATT and CDR2 SNEGSKA (reference sequence). CDR3 DNA (partial): TGCAGTGCTAGAGCGGGCTCGGGGGGGAGCTCTGGAAACACT. It yields the protein CSARAGSGGSSGNT. The CDR3 in full is CSARAGSGGSSGNTIYF.

Concerning this clone itself: The CDR3 extends 3 residues past the end of the read, so its final part is completed from the germline J gene. V and J are TRBV7-9 and TRBJ1-2; no clear D. CDR1 and CDR2 (germline): SEHNR, FQNEAQ (reference sequence). The CDR3 spans 14 residues. Incomplete CDR3 DNA: TGTGCCAGCAGCTTAGCATTAAGCACAGATACC. Translating gives CASSLALSTDT. From start to end, the CDR3 is CASSLALSTDTYTF.

To note about this clone: The read gets to within 3 residues of the CDR3 end, and the germline J gene fills in the rest. J is TRBJ2-1 and V is TRBV7-9; 9 bases are a match to TRBD1. V lost 5 bases to trimming and J lost 4 bases; unmatched junction nucleotides: 6. The CDR3 extends over 15 amino acids. The V gene's germline CDR1 is SEHNR and CDR2 FQNEAQ (reference sequence). The chain's CDR3 is CASSASDRGYNEQFF. The part of the CDR3 DNA that was read is TGTGCCAGCAGCGCGTCGGACAGGGGATACAATGAG.

Points on this clone: The read gets to within 3 residues of the CDR3 end, and the germline J gene fills in the rest. V gene TRBV20-1 combines with J gene TRBJ2-2; D not certain. CDR1 and CDR2 (germline): DFQATT, SNEGSKA (reference sequence). The CDR3 runs to 12 residues. CDR3 DNA (partial): TGCAGTGCTAGTGTCCAGGATGAAAAG. Amino acid sequence: CSASVQDEK. The CDR3 in full is CSASVQDEKLFF.

Remarks on this clone: The read comes to an end 3 residues before the CDR3 does, leaving the germline J gene to fill in the end. The chain couples TRBV11-2 to TRBJ2-5; TRBD2 is a possible D gene (6 bases). The CDR3 is 15 residues long. The ends were cut back, 2 bases at V and 1 base at J, with 11 bases in the middle. CDR1 SGHAT and CDR2 FQNNGV come from the germline V gene. The CDR3 DNA, read in part, is TGTGCCAGCAGCTTAATCATAGCGGCCCAAGAGACC. Translating gives CASSLIIAAQET. The CDR3, in full, reads CASSLIIAAQETQYF.